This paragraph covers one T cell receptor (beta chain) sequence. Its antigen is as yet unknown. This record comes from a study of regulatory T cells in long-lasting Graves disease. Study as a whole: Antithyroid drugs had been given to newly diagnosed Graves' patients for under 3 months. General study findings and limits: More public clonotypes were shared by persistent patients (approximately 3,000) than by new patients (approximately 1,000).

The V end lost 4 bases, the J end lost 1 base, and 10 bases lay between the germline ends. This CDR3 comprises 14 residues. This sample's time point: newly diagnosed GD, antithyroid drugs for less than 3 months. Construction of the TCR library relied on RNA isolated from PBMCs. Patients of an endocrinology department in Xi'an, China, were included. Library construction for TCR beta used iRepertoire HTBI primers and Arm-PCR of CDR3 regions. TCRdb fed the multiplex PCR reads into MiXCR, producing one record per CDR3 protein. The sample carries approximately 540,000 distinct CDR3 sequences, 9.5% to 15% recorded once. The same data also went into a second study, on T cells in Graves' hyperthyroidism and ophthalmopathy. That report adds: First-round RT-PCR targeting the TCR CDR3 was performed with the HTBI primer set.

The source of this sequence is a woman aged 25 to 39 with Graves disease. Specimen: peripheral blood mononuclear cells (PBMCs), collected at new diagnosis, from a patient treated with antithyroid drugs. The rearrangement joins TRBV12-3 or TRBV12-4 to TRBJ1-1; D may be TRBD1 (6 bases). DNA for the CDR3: TGTGCCAGCAGTTCATTGACAGGGAACACTGAAGCTTTCTTT. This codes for CASSSLTGNTEAFF.